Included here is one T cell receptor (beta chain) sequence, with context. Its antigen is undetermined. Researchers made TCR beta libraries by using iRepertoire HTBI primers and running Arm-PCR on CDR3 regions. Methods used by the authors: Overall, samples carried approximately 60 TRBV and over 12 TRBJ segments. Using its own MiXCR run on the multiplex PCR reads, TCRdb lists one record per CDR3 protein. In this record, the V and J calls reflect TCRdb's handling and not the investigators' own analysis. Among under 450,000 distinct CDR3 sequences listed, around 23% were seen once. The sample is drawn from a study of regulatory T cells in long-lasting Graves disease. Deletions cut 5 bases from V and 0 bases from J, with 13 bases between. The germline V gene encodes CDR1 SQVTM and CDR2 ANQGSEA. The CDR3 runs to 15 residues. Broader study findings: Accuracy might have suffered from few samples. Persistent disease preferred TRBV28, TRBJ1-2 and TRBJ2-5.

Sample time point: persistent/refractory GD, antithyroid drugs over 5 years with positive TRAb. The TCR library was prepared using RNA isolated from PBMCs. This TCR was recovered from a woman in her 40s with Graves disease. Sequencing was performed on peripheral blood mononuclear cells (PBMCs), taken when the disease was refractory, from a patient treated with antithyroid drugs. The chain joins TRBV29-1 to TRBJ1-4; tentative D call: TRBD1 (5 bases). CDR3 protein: CSVLHRQTTNEKLFF. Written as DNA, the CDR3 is TGCAGCGTTCTCCACAGACAGACAACTAATGAAAAACTGTTTTTT.